Shown below are 14 T cell receptor beta chains from a single sample sequenced in a study of blood T cells in healthy people across ages (dated by TCRdb to about 2015). Library method: 5' RACE. TCRdb lists the instrument as Illumina HiSeq 2500. The second PCR ran for about 6 to 12 cycles and used a J-beta primer mix along with a sample-barcoded 5' primer. TCRdb trimmed the raw reads at Q25, called clones with MiXCR and kept productive beta chains. All rows with the same CDR3 protein become a single entry with the most common DNA and genes. The sample yields nearly 800,000 distinct CDR3 sequences; approximately 60% were counted once. Jointly, the top ten make up around 25% of the sample. Sequencing was performed on blood. Receptors were obtained from a man aged 40-49 years in good health.

The sample holds one count of this clonotype. The chain is built from TRBV11-2 and TRBJ2-1; D unclear. The germline gives CDR1 SGHAT, CDR2 FQNNGV. V lost 5 bases and J lost 5, with 13 bases in between. The CDR3 is 14 amino acids. The CDR3 DNA follows: TGTGCCAGCAGCCCCCGCCTTGTAAACAATGAGCAGTTCTTC. Amino acids: CASSPRLVNNEQFF.

The CDR3 here is CASSLSSEGEQYF. The CDR3 region has the DNA TGTGCCAGCAGCTTAAGTTCGGAGGGCGAGCAGTACTTC. This chain links TRBV11-3 with TRBJ2-4; a possible D gene is TRBD2 (6 bases). The end of the DNA aligns better with TRBJ2-7, so the J call may be wrong. CDR1 is SGHNT, CDR2 YENEEA, per germline. This CDR3 comprises 13 residues.

This clonotype has just a few counts. This chain links TRBV7-3 with TRBJ2-3; D is uncertain. V was clipped by 1 base and J by 2 bases, with 4 bases between them. Germline CDR1 is SGHTA and CDR2 is FQGTGA. The CDR3 covers 13 residues. The CDR3 spells CASSLMHTDTQYF. CDR3 nucleotide sequence: TGTGCCAGCAGCTTAATGCACACAGATACGCAGTATTTT.

This chain joins TRBV11-3 and TRBJ2-6, with unresolved D. Trimming stripped 6 bases from V and 1 base from J, with 13 bases between. The CDR3 is 16 residues long. The germline CDR1 and CDR2 sequences are SGHNT and YENEEA. As DNA, the CDR3 is TGTGCCAGCAGTCCTTCAAGTGGTTCTGGGGCCAACGTCCTGACTTTC. Amino acids: CASSPSSGSGANVLTF. The full variable domain, its missing parts supplied by reference TRBV11-3 and TRBJ2-6, is EAGVVQSPRYKIIEKKQPVAFWCNPISGHNTLYWYLQNLGQGPELLIRYENEEAVDDSQLPKDRFSAERLKGVDSTLKIQPAELGDSAVYLCASSPSSGSGANVLTFGAGSRLTVL.

The table lists this clonotype with many counts. The gene calls are TRBV6-5 and TRBJ1-2, with 11 nucleotides matching TRBD1. Germline V gives CDR1 MNHEY, CDR2 SVGAGI. Losses at the gene ends were 2 bases for V and 5 bases for J; bases not matched to a gene: 7. This CDR3 contains 16 residues. The CDR3 DNA sequence: TGTGCCAGCAGTTACGTCCGGACAGGGGGCTCTTATGGCTACACCTTC. Residues: CASSYVRTGGSYGYTF.

V usage is TRBV7-6 and J usage is TRBJ2-1; the D gene is possibly TRBD1 (5 bases). Trimming took off 5 bases at V and 8 bases at J, with 10 bases between the two ends. From germline, CDR1 is SGHVS and CDR2 FNYEAQ. There are 12 residues in the CDR3. In DNA, the CDR3 is TGTGCCAGCAGCCCCTTCAGGGATGAGCAGTTCTTC. It yields the protein CASSPFRDEQFF. Full variable domain (outside the CDR3, taken from reference TRBV7-6 and TRBJ2-1): GAGVSQSPRYKVTKRGQDVALRCDPISGHVSLYWYRQALGQGPEFLTYFNYEAQQDKSGLPNDRFSAERPEGSISTLTIQRTEQRDSAMYRCASSPFRDEQFFGPGTRLTVL.

The chain has TRBV6-1 and TRBJ2-4; 7 bases align to TRBD1. Germline-derived CDR1 and CDR2 are MNHNS and SASEGT. The V and J ends lost 6 bases and 0 bases, in that order; junction bases with no gene match: 23. The length of the CDR3 is 21 residues. This CDR3 reads CASRQEQGLLDTLAAKNIQYF. The CDR3 region has the DNA TGTGCCAGCAGGCAGGAACAGGGGCTCCTCGACACCCTGGCAGCCAAAAACATTCAGTACTTC.

This chain connects TRBV18 to TRBJ2-3; no definite D call. Germline V gene data show CDR1 as KGHSH and CDR2 as LQKENI. The V end was cut by 6 bases, the J end by 5 bases, with 15 bases between. The CDR3 extends over 14 amino acids. This chain's CDR3 is CASSTDQSVDTQYF. For the CDR3, the DNA is TGTGCCAGCTCGACCGACCAAAGCGTAGATACGCAGTATTTT.

This clonotype was counted between two and nine times. The V call is TRBV5-1, the J call TRBJ2-5, with TRBD1 matching over 9 bases. Germline lookup yields CDR1 SGHRS and CDR2 YFSETQ. The CDR3 length is 16 residues. Unmatched junction bases numbered 11, after V lost 4 bases and J lost 4 bases. The CDR3 DNA sequence: TGCGCCAGCAGCCTCGTGGGACAGGGAGTAGGAGAGACCCAGTACTTC. Translating it yields CASSLVGQGVGETQYF. The complete variable domain, with remaining parts taken from reference TRBV5-1 and TRBJ2-5, reads KAGVTQTPRYLIKTRGQQVTLSCSPISGHRSVSWYQQTPGQGLQFLFEYFSETQRNKGNFPGRFSGRQFSNSRSEMNVSTLELGDSALYLCASSLVGQGVGETQYFGPGTRLLVL.

V usage is TRBV7-9 and J usage is TRBJ2-1; D is possibly TRBD2 (6 bases). CDR3 length equals 16 residues. Germline values: CDR1 SEHNR, CDR2 FQNEAQ (reference sequence). Trimming left V 5 bases short and J 4 bases short, with 18 bases between. CDR3 loop: CASSGGTALSYNEQFF. As DNA, the CDR3 is TGTGCCAGCAGCGGAGGGACCGCCCTCTCATACAATGAGCAGTTCTTC.

The chain recombines TRBV7-2 with TRBJ2-3, with D tentatively TRBD1 or TRBD2 (6 bases each). Deletions cut 6 bases from V and 2 bases from J, with 18 bases between. The CDR3 is 16 amino acids. Germline V gene sequence: CDR1 SGHTA, CDR2 FQGNSA. CDR3 bases: TGTGCCAGCAGATCCGGAGGGGGACCTATCACAGATACGCAGTATTTT. Translation gives CASRSGGGPITDTQYF.

This chain uses TRBV12-3 or TRBV12-4 with TRBJ2-1; D is undetermined. The V gene lost 6 bases and the J gene lost 8 bases, with 17 bases spanning the gap. CDR3 length: 14 amino acids. CDR3 coding DNA: TGTGCCAGCAGCCCCCTCCTTACGGGCGATGAGCAGTTCTTC. Amino acid sequence: CASSPLLTGDEQFF.

The V and J genes are TRBV2 and TRBJ2-2; 9 nucleotides agree with TRBD1. Germline V gives CDR1 SNHLY, CDR2 FYNNEI. V was pared by 10 bases and J by 2 bases, with 17 bases of the junction left unmatched. CDR3 length: 18 amino acids. This CDR3 reads CAIEPPAQGAVNTGELFF. Written as DNA, the CDR3 is TGTGCCATCGAACCTCCGGCACAGGGGGCGGTAAACACCGGGGAGCTGTTTTTT.

V and J are TRBV28 and TRBJ2-6; D is unresolved. The CDR3 totals 15 residues. Germline values: CDR1 MDHEN, CDR2 SYDVKM. The V end lost 1 base, the J end lost 1 base, and 5 bases lay between the germline ends. CDR3 nucleotide sequence: TGTGCCAGCAGTTTATTGGAGTCTGGGGCCAACGTCCTGACTTTC. Protein product: CASSLLESGANVLTF.